A single TCR beta chain is shown here with its context. Its antigen is still unknown. Base qualities were left out, and no much larger clone turns up one base away. This specimen belongs to a study of blood T cell repertoires in COVID-19 (dated by TCRdb to the early 2020s). A note on the overall study: Samples covering the acute and convalescent phases of COVID-19 were provided by collaborators in the United States, Italy and Spain. Where HLA class I and class II types were available, the types were taken from metadata supplied by the sample provider, not from assay-based typing. Sample metadata almost always included a de-identified subject ID, COVID-19 status, age in years and sex. Deeply sampled blood TCRbeta repertoires from subjects exposed to, actively infected with, or recovered from COVID-19 were included in the dataset. The samples were drawn from two sources: the first 160 participants of the ongoing ImmuneRACE study, and 1,254 subjects contributed by 6 global collaborators. The repertoires were released in a freely available public database intended as a resource for research on the immune response to SARS-CoV-2. The prospective study material was composed of cDNA or gDNA derived from T cells, B-cell-depleted T cells, or PBMCs.

Summary of the overall study and its limitations: How much clinical and demographic metadata was included differed by source and by participant, and the metadata was provided uncurated.

The cysteine opens and the phenylalanine closes a CDR3 of 11 amino acids. Only the CDR3 portion is preserved as DNA: 33 bases, with reading frame beginning at the first base. V is clipped by 3 bases and J by 7 bases, and the sequence between their germline boundaries is 6 bases long. The germline V gene specifies MNHEY as CDR1 and SVGAGI as CDR2. TCRbeta CDR3 regions were amplified from genomic DNA using the immunoSEQ Assay, a bias-controlled multiplex PCR. The authors' analysis ran thus. The number of nucleated cells in each sample was estimated by amplification of reference gene primers within the assay. Sequence reads were collapsed and filtered to measure the absolute abundance of every unique TCRbeta CDR3 rearrangement. Productive Simpson clonality was computed per sample as the square root of Simpson's diversity index over productive rearrangements. Here the immuneACCESS table is served through TCRdb, limited to in-frame sequences with V and J called. Missing clones are a known gap in these copies; in checked studies unresolved V genes cover under half, and the rest lacks a known reason. The D gene and trimming were derived from the DNA, and the V and J assignments and clone size from that table. The sample table contains some 490,000 clones; only one count was recorded for 80% to 90% of them. Just over 8% of the sample is taken by the ten largest.

Participants in the prospective study were enrolled through a virtual design, were aged about 18 to 100 years, and lived in under 25 United States geographic areas. In the prospective study, cohorts were assigned on the basis of participant-reported clinical history obtained from a screening survey and a study questionnaire. For ImmuneRACE Cohort 3, a participant was defined as recovered based on two consecutive negative NP/OP PCR tests, clearance by a healthcare professional, or resolution of symptoms. Mobile phlebotomists in the prospective study collected whole blood, serum and a nasopharyngeal or oropharyngeal swab from every participant. Additional blood draws and questionnaires over an approximately two-month period could optionally be provided by prospective study participants. Before DNA extraction, prospective study blood samples were shipped either frozen or at room temperature.

This TCR was sampled from a woman aged 60-75 years who had recovered from COVID-19. The receptor chain draws on TRBV6-5 and TRBJ1-2, with no D gene named confidently. Sequenced input: PBMCs or T cells enriched from blood (not recorded which). The DNA sequence is given as TGTGCCAGCAGTTATTACGGTGGCTACACCTTC. It codes for CASSYYGGYTF.